This T cell receptor beta chain was recovered during a study of cytotoxic CD8 clonotypes in ibrutinib-treated CLL. This clone was seen only once. Assay: immunoSEQ multiplex PCR; the TCRdb copy retains only in-frame clones and omits some. The repertoire holds just over 200,000 clones, about 75% seen once, with approximately 5.9% in the top ten. With V trimmed by 6 bases and J by 5 bases, 12 bases remained unmatched. Germline V CDR1 and CDR2: MDHEN, SYDVKM. There are 15 residues in the CDR3. The sequence was obtained from a human donor with chronic lymphocytic leukemia. The input for sequencing was PBMCs, taken after 12 months of ibrutinib treatment. The rearrangement joins TRBV28 to TRBJ2-7; 8 nucleotides line up with TRBD2. In nucleotides, the CDR3 is TGTGCCAGCAGAGCGAGCGGGAGCGGAGCTAACGAGCAGTACTTC. As protein: CASRASGSGANEQYF. The variable domain in full, completed from reference TRBV28 and TRBJ2-7, reads DVKVTQSSRYLVKRTGEKVFLECVQDMDHENMFWYRQDPGLGLRLIYFSYDVKMKEKGDIPEGYSVSREKKERFSLILESASTNQTSMYLCASRASGSGANEQYFGPGTRLTVT.